This is a list of T cell receptor beta chains from one sample in a study of response to subunit inactivated influenza vaccine. Each CDR3 protein gets one entry after TCRdb re-called the RT-PCR reads with MiXCR. The sample carries some 500,000 distinct CDR3 sequences, 13% recorded once. The starting material was PBMCs from blood, obtained roughly 48 days after vaccination. The receptors shown here come from a man in his fifties or sixties who received an inactivated influenza vaccine. Each CDR3 is given with its conserved first and last residue. The D gene is left open where the match is weak. Clone size is shown for a subset of rows, as once, few, many or a class of expanded clone.

D gene	V gene	J gene	clone size	CDR3 protein	CDR3 DNA
TRBD2	TRBV5-1	TRBJ2-3	NA	CASSLAAGGRSTDTQYF	TGCGCCAGCAGCTTGGCCGCGGGGGGGCGGAGCACAGATACGCAGTATTTT
NA	TRBV7-2	TRBJ2-1	many	CASSIDIGEQFF	TGTGCCAGCAGCATCGACATAGGTGAGCAGTTCTTC
NA	TRBV3-1	TRBJ2-3	NA	CASSPSVGGTQYF	TGTGCCAGCAGCCCTTCCGTGGGGGGTACGCAGTATTTT
NA	TRBV5-1	TRBJ2-7	many	CASRAEFEQYF	TGCGCCAGCAGGGCAGAATTCGAGCAGTACTTC
TRBD2	TRBV9	TRBJ2-5	few	CASSGQAGGPETQYF	TGTGCCAGCAGCGGCCAAGCGGGAGGGCCGGAGACCCAGTACTTC
NA	TRBV20-1	TRBJ2-1	many	CSADVGSSYNEQFF	TGCAGTGCTGACGTGGGGAGCTCCTACAATGAGCAGTTCTTC
TRBD1	TRBV2	TRBJ1-5	few	CASSGGQGKDQPQHF	TGTGCCAGCAGTGGAGGACAGGGGAAGGACCAGCCCCAGCATTTT
NA	TRBV3-1	TRBJ2-7	many	CASSQHTGTYEQYF	TGTGCCAGCAGCCAACACACAGGAACCTACGAGCAGTACTTC
NA	TRBV20-1	TRBJ2-1	many	CSANTGIYNEQFF	TGCAGTGCTAATACAGGGATCTACAATGAGCAGTTCTTC
NA	TRBV12-3/TRBV12-4	TRBJ2-2	NA	CASSPSIALGGLFF	TGTGCCAGCAGTCCTTCGATAGCCTTGGGGGGGCTGTTTTTT
TRBD1	TRBV6-5	TRBJ2-7	NA	CASSYPRTGEQYF	TGTGCCAGCAGTTACCCACGGACAGGCGAGCAGTACTTC
NA	TRBV27	TRBJ2-2	many	CASSGVNTGELFF	TGTGCCAGCAGCGGGGTGAACACCGGGGAGCTGTTTTTT
NA	TRBV7-2	TRBJ2-7	many	CASSLNQGTPLQYF	TGTGCCAGCAGCTTGAACCAGGGAACCCCCTTGCAGTACTTC
NA	TRBV6-1	TRBJ2-1	NA	CASSRDLQDYNEQFF	TGTGCCAGCAGTAGGGACCTTCAGGACTACAATGAGCAGTTCTTC
NA	TRBV12-3/TRBV12-4	TRBJ2-2	many	CASSLGAGSSGELFF	TGTGCCAGCAGTTTAGGGGCAGGGAGTTCCGGGGAGCTGTTTTTT
TRBD1	TRBV28	TRBJ2-1	many	CASSTGTGPYNEQFF	TGTGCCAGCAGTACAGGGACAGGGCCCTACAATGAGCAGTTCTTC
NA	TRBV18	TRBJ2-7	NA	CASSPRRVGTQEQYF	TGTGCCAGCTCACCACGCAGGGTTGGTACGCAAGAGCAGTACTTC
TRBD2	TRBV4-3	TRBJ2-3	NA	CASSRGEGLGGTDTQYF	TGCGCCAGCAGCCGGGGGGAGGGCCTAGGTGGGACAGATACGCAGTATTTT
NA	TRBV4-2	TRBJ2-5	few	CASSQASGSETQYF	TGTGCCAGCAGCCAAGCTAGTGGGAGTGAGACCCAGTACTTC
NA	TRBV15	TRBJ2-7	NA	CATSSAGLADEQYF	TGTGCCACCAGCAGTGCGGGACTCGCGGACGAGCAGTACTTC
NA	TRBV7-7	TRBJ2-2	many	CASSLGVGGELFF	TGTGCTAGCAGCTTAGGAGTTGGGGGGGAGCTGTTTTTT
TRBD2	TRBV20-1	TRBJ2-3	NA	CSASLLAGGDTQYF	TGCAGTGCTAGTTTGCTAGCGGGAGGAGATACGCAGTATTTT
TRBD2	TRBV5-1	TRBJ2-3	few	CASSSSFGTSGSTDTQYF	TGCGCCAGCAGCTCGAGTTTCGGGACTAGCGGGAGTACAGATACGCAGTATTTT
NA	TRBV4-2	TRBJ2-7	few	CASSQASTVPSYEQYF	TGTGCCAGCAGCCAAGCTTCCACCGTCCCGTCTTACGAGCAGTACTTC
TRBD1	TRBV20-1	TRBJ2-7	NA	CSARMTGRGYEQYF	TGCAGTGCTAGGATGACAGGGCGCGGTTACGAGCAGTACTTC
NA	TRBV6-1	TRBJ1-4	NA	CARADEKLFF	TGTGCCAGGGCGGATGAAAAACTGTTTTTT
TRBD1	TRBV5-1	TRBJ2-1	few	CASSQGQENNEQFF	TGCGCCAGCAGCCAAGGACAGGAAAACAATGAGCAGTTCTTC
NA	TRBV4-3	TRBJ2-3	few	CATRDRHDEAQYF	TGCGCTACCAGGGACCGGCACGATGAGGCGCAGTATTTT
NA	TRBV12-3/TRBV12-4	TRBJ2-1	few	CASSVEGSTEQFF	TGTGCCAGCAGTGTCGAGGGGTCAACAGAGCAGTTCTTC
TRBD1	TRBV7-2	TRBJ1-1	few	CASSATGGARVDTEAFF	TGTGCCAGCAGCGCCACAGGGGGCGCGAGGGTGGACACTGAAGCTTTCTTT
NA	TRBV7-9	TRBJ2-1	NA	CASSLDEAFGSYNEQFF	TGTGCCAGCAGCTTAGACGAGGCCTTCGGATCCTACAATGAGCAGTTCTTC
TRBD1	TRBV20-1	TRBJ2-5	many	CSAREPGQGQETQYF	TGCAGTGCTAGGGAGCCGGGACAGGGGCAAGAGACCCAGTACTTC
NA	TRBV11-2	TRBJ2-3	NA	CASSYRGASTDTQYF	TGTGCCAGCAGCTACCGGGGGGCTAGCACAGATACGCAGTATTTT
NA	TRBV20-1	TRBJ2-1	few	CCARVLRVLSSYNEQFF	TGCTGTGCTAGAGTCCTCAGGGTCCTGAGCTCCTACAATGAGCAGTTCTTC
NA	TRBV10-2	TRBJ1-1	NA	CASSVGDIKTRAFF	TGCGCCAGCAGTGTGGGGGACATCAAAACGAGGGCTTTCTTT
TRBD1	TRBV6-1	TRBJ1-3	few	CASSLGQGFGNTIYF	TGTGCCAGCAGCCTCGGACAGGGGTTTGGAAACACCATATATTTT
TRBD1	TRBV12-3/TRBV12-4	TRBJ2-1	many	CASSWNRGTEQFF	TGTGCCAGCAGTTGGAACAGGGGAACAGAGCAGTTCTTC
NA	TRBV6-2/TRBV6-3	TRBJ2-7	NA	CASSYYKTYGEQYF	TGTGCCAGCAGTTACTATAAGACTTATGGCGAGCAGTACTTC
NA	TRBV12-3/TRBV12-4	TRBJ1-5	NA	CASSARGRQPQHF	TGTGCCAGCAGTGCCAGGGGAAGACAGCCCCAGCATTTT
NA	TRBV10-3	TRBJ2-7	many	CAISAAPYEQYF	TGTGCCATCAGTGCAGCTCCCTACGAGCAGTACTTC
NA	TRBV29-1	TRBJ1-4	NA	CSVGAGTTNEKLFF	TGCAGCGTTGGGGCAGGGACAACTAATGAAAAACTGTTTTTT
TRBD2	TRBV10-3	TRBJ2-7	few	CAISDIGGSYEQYF	TGTGCCATCAGTGATATTGGCGGGAGTTACGAGCAGTACTTC
NA	TRBV5-6	TRBJ2-5	few	CASSLRVVWLQETQYF	TGTGCCAGCAGCTTGAGAGTAGTCTGGCTCCAAGAGACCCAGTACTTC
NA	TRBV20-1	TRBJ1-1	many	CSARVRAREAFF	TGCAGTGCTAGAGTACGGGCCCGTGAAGCTTTCTTT
NA	TRBV6-5	TRBJ2-5	many	CASSYSGIQETQYF	TGTGCCAGCAGTTACTCAGGGATCCAAGAGACCCAGTACTTC
NA	TRBV7-2	TRBJ2-1	few	CASSPTGIEQFF	TGTGCCAGCAGCCCCACAGGGATTGAGCAGTTCTTC
TRBD2	TRBV28	TRBJ2-5	many	CASSFLLAGRGETQYF	TGTGCCAGCAGTTTCTTGCTAGCGGGTAGGGGAGAGACCCAGTACTTC
TRBD2	TRBV12-3/TRBV12-4	TRBJ2-1	NA	CASSLGASGHEQFF	TGTGCCAGCAGTTTAGGTGCTAGCGGGCATGAGCAGTTCTTC
NA	TRBV6-2/TRBV6-3	TRBJ2-1	NA	CASSYGGLGYNEQFF	TGTGCCAGCAGTTACGGGGGGCTGGGATACAATGAGCAGTTCTTC
NA	TRBV7-6	TRBJ2-5	NA	CASSEPSETQYF	TGTGCCAGCAGCGAACCTTCAGAGACCCAGTACTTC
NA	TRBV21-1	TRBJ2-3	many	CASTTASTDTQYF	TGTGCCAGTACGACAGCTAGCACAGATACGCAGTATTTT
NA	TRBV12-3/TRBV12-4	TRBJ1-2	NA	CASRWRGDYGYTF	TGTGCCAGCAGATGGCGGGGAGACTATGGCTACACCTTC
NA	TRBV11-2	TRBJ2-1	NA	CASSLVGAGGLIWDEQFF	TGTGCCAGCAGCTTAGTCGGGGCCGGGGGTCTCATTTGGGATGAGCAGTTCTTC